This is a list of T cell receptor beta chains from one sample in a study of T-cell reconstitution after alpha-beta-depleted transplantation in children. TCRdb reprocessed the PCR reads with MiXCR, giving one entry per CDR3 protein. The table includes roughly 120,000 distinct CDR3 sequences, approximately 10% detected once. The sequences come from PBMCs from the stem cell graft donor, collected from the stem cell graft. Receptors originate from a human donor who donated a stem cell graft to a child with acute lymphoblastic leukemia. CDR3s include the opening cysteine and the closing phenylalanine or tryptophan. A D gene is named only where the DNA matches it firmly. The listing skips clone size in some rows; elsewhere it reads once, few, many or a size class.

clone size	V gene	J gene	D gene	CDR3 protein	CDR3 DNA
many	TRBV29-1	TRBJ2-7	TRBD2	CSAAGLAGDAPEQYF	TGCAGCGCCGCGGGACTAGCGGGTGATGCCCCCGAGCAGTACTTC
many	TRBV4-2	TRBJ1-1	TRBD1	CASSPGTGGSEAFF	TGTGCCAGCAGCCCCGGGACAGGGGGCTCTGAAGCTTTCTTT
-	TRBV5-5	TRBJ2-5	-	CASRRDWETQYF	TGTGCCAGCAGGCGGGATTGGGAGACCCAGTACTTC
many	TRBV24-1	TRBJ1-2	-	CATSGAVLSRGGYTF	TGTGCCACCAGTGGTGCCGTCCTGAGCCGTGGTGGCTACACCTTC
many	TRBV12-3/TRBV12-4	TRBJ1-5	TRBD1	CASSKPGGSQPQHF	TGTGCCAGCAGTAAACCAGGGGGCAGCCAGCCCCAGCATTTT
many	TRBV24-1	TRBJ2-3	TRBD1	CATSDPGQGTDTQYF	TGTGCCACCAGTGACCCGGGACAGGGCACAGATACGCAGTATTTT
-	TRBV14	TRBJ1-2	TRBD1	CASSHGTEGYTF	TGTGCCAGCAGCCACGGGACAGAAGGCTACACCTTC
many	TRBV29-1	TRBJ1-1	-	CSVAGQSAEAFF	TGCAGCGTTGCCGGTCAGAGCGCTGAAGCTTTCTTT
-	TRBV29-1	TRBJ1-3	-	CSVHRANSGNTIYF	TGCAGCGTTCACAGGGCTAACTCTGGAAACACCATATATTTT
many	TRBV6-5	TRBJ2-1	TRBD1	CASTRTGAGSVSYNEQFF	TGTGCCAGCACTAGGACAGGGGCAGGTTCCGTCTCCTACAATGAGCAGTTCTTC
many	TRBV30	TRBJ2-7	-	CAWSVPWEQRTYEQYF	TGTGCCTGGAGTGTACCTTGGGAGCAGAGAACCTACGAGCAGTACTTC
many	TRBV5-1	TRBJ2-3	-	CASSLGGSSSTDTQYF	TGCGCCAGCAGCTTGGGGGGTTCGTCTAGCACAGATACGCAGTATTTT
-	TRBV12-3/TRBV12-4	TRBJ2-3	-	CASGPGTGSRNTQYF	TGTGCCAGCGGCCCCGGGACCGGGAGTCGGAATACGCAGTATTTT
many	TRBV7-8	TRBJ2-5	TRBD2	CASSLRRGGTGETQYF	TGTGCCAGCAGCTTACGGCGCGGGGGGACCGGAGAGACCCAGTACTTC
many	TRBV12-3/TRBV12-4	TRBJ2-3	-	CASSFQEVGDTQYF	TGTGCCAGCAGTTTTCAGGAGGTCGGAGATACGCAGTATTTT
many	TRBV6-5	TRBJ2-5	-	CASSYSNSGPQETQYF	TGTGCCAGCAGTTACTCGAACAGCGGGCCTCAAGAGACCCAGTACTTC
many	TRBV11-1	TRBJ2-3	TRBD2	CASRPTSGRALRADTQYF	TGTGCCAGCAGGCCTACTAGCGGGAGGGCCCTCCGAGCAGATACGCAGTATTTT
many	TRBV20-1	TRBJ2-5	-	CSASEWYQETQYF	TGCAGTGCTTCCGAATGGTACCAAGAGACCCAGTACTTC
once	TRBV7-2	TRBJ1-6	-	CASSLEDITRSTLHF	TGTGCCAGCAGCTTAGAGGACATCACGAGGTCCACCCTCCACTTT
many	TRBV5-6	TRBJ2-7	-	CASSLEFDSYEQYF	TGTGCCAGCAGCTTGGAATTCGACAGCTACGAGCAGTACTTC
many	TRBV6-5	TRBJ1-1	-	CASSYPVSGIMNTEAFF	TGTGCCAGCAGTTACCCCGTCTCGGGCATAATGAACACTGAAGCTTTCTTT
many	TRBV29-1	TRBJ2-1	TRBD2	CSVVASGSYNEQFF	TGCAGCGTTGTAGCTAGCGGGTCCTACAATGAGCAGTTCTTC
many	TRBV6-5	TRBJ1-6	-	CASSYGGRYSPLHF	TGTGCCAGCAGTTACGGGGGACGGTATTCACCCCTCCACTTT
many	TRBV12-3/TRBV12-4	TRBJ1-3	-	CASSIQGNTGNTIYF	TGTGCCAGCAGTATTCAGGGGAATACTGGAAACACCATATATTTT
many	TRBV5-1	TRBJ2-3	TRBD1	CASSPGQGSDTQYF	TGCGCCAGCAGCCCCGGACAGGGGTCAGATACGCAGTATTTT
many	TRBV7-8	TRBJ1-4	TRBD1	CASRGDRSNEKLFF	TGTGCCAGCAGAGGGGACAGGAGTAATGAAAAACTGTTTTTT
many	TRBV3-1	TRBJ1-5	-	CASSQDEVSQPQHF	TGTGCCAGCAGCCAAGACGAAGTTTCTCAGCCCCAGCATTTT
many	TRBV28	TRBJ1-2	-	CASSYRGYTF	TGTGCCAGCAGCTACCGCGGCTACACCTTC
many	TRBV5-1	TRBJ2-2	TRBD2	CASRSNAGANTGELFF	TGCGCCAGCAGATCGAACGCGGGAGCGAACACCGGGGAGCTGTTTTTT